A single sample gave rise to the 3 T cell receptor beta chains below, sequenced in a study of STAT5B mutations in CD4+ large granular lymphocyte leukemia. TCRdb's copy holds only in-frame clones and misses some; the assay was immunoSEQ multiplex PCR. The sample lists under 35,000 clones, approximately 79% occurring once. Sequencing was carried out using CD4+ T cells from blood buffy coats. The receptors shown here come from a human donor in good health.

This clone was detected only once. The chain carries TRBV7-8 and TRBJ2-7; D is possibly TRBD2 (7 bases). CDR1 and CDR2 (germline): SGHVS, FQNEAQ. V lost 5 bases to trimming and J lost 3 bases, with 23 bases between them. The CDR3 runs 17 residues. DNA of the CDR3: TGTGCCAGCAGCCCAAGGGGTCGGGGGGCGATTGGCTACGAGCAGTACTTC. Amino acid sequence: CASSPRGRGAIGYEQYF. The full variable domain, completed using reference TRBV7-8 and TRBJ2-7, is GAGVSQSPRYKVAKRGQDVALRCDPISGHVSLFWYQQALGQGPEFLTYFQNEAQLDKSGLPSDRFFAERPEGSVSTLKIQRTQQEDSAVYLCASSPRGRGAIGYEQYFGPGTRLTVT.

J is TRBJ2-1 and V is TRBV5-1; 10 positions match TRBD2. V lost 4 bases, J lost 3 bases, and 22 bases stayed unmatched. In germline, CDR1 is SGHRS, CDR2 YFSETQ. This CDR3 has 21 residues. CDR3 region: CASSPDRGPGLAAINYNEQFF. The CDR3 bases are TGCGCCAGCAGCCCTGACAGGGGCCCCGGACTAGCGGCAATCAACTACAATGAGCAGTTCTTC.

The genes are TRBV4-2 and TRBJ2-7; D remains ambiguous. Germline CDR1 is LGHNA and CDR2 is YNFKEQ. Trimming left V 0 bases short and J 3 bases short, with 12 bases between. There are 15 residues in the CDR3. This CDR3 is CASSQELNQNYEQYF. CDR3 coding DNA: TGTGCCAGCAGCCAAGAATTGAACCAGAACTACGAGCAGTACTTC.